This is a list of T cell receptor beta chains from one sample in a study of shared clonotypes between healthy human individuals. Here immunoSEQ multiplex PCR was the method, and the copy in TCRdb shows in-frame clones only, minus some. Of 2.3 million or so clones listed, 93% were seen once; the top ten hold about 0.37%. Sequenced input: naive CD4+ T cells from PBMCs. These TCRs come from a man between 18 and 35 years old in good health. Some clones in this sample may be carry-over from other donors' samples. Both conserved end residues are part of each CDR3. Each record gives: D gene, J gene, V gene, clone size, CDR3 protein, CDR3 DNA. D genes are given only for firm matches. Clone sizes are given selectively: once, few, many, or a class where the clone is expanded.

>-|TRBJ2-5|TRBV5-1|once
CASSQGTQETQYF
TGCGCCAGCAGCCAGGGCACACAGGAGACCCAGTACTTC
>TRBD2|TRBJ2-3|TRBV30|-
CAWRRRELNTDTQYF
TGTGCCTGGAGGAGGCGGGAGTTGAACACAGATACGCAGTATTTT
>-|TRBJ1-3|TRBV6-1|-
CASSGRVSRDTIYF
TGTGCCAGCAGTGGGCGGGTCAGCAGAGACACCATATATTTT
>TRBD1|TRBJ2-1|TRBV6-6|-
CASRRDRYNEQFF
TGTGCCAGCAGGAGGGACAGGTACAATGAGCAGTTCTTC
>-|TRBJ2-6|TRBV5-4|-
CASSDQKTGANVLTF
TGTGCCAGCAGCGATCAGAAGACAGGGGCCAACGTCCTGACTTTC
>-|TRBJ1-2|TRBV10-3|-
CAISESSRDGYTF
TGTGCCATCAGTGAGTCGTCCAGGGACGGCTACACCTTC
>-|TRBJ1-2|TRBV28|-
CASSLVNYGYTF
TGTGCCAGCAGTTTGGTAAACTATGGCTACACCTTC
>-|TRBJ1-3|TRBV15|-
CATSRESGSGNTIYF
TGTGCCACCAGCAGAGAGTCAGGGTCTGGAAACACCATATATTTT
>TRBD2|TRBJ2-7|TRBV29-1|-
CSYAHGLAGDYEQYF
TGCAGCTACGCCCACGGACTAGCGGGAGACTACGAGCAGTACTTC
>-|TRBJ2-7|TRBV5-1|-
CASSTAPAGLSYEQYF
TGCGCCAGCAGCACGGCGCCCGCGGGGCTCTCCTACGAGCAGTACTTC
>TRBD1|TRBJ1-4|TRBV10-1|-
CASNQRTGRFEKLFF
TGCGCCAGCAACCAACGGACAGGGAGGTTTGAAAAACTGTTTTTT
>-|TRBJ1-1|TRBV30|few
CAWTPGTHTEAFF
TGTGCCTGGACCCCCGGAACGCACACTGAAGCTTTCTTT
>TRBD1|TRBJ1-1|TRBV28|-
CASSLTLGQVEAFF
TGTGCCAGCAGTTTAACCTTGGGACAGGTTGAAGCTTTCTTT
>-|TRBJ2-3|TRBV20-1|once
CSALADTQYF
TGCAGTGCCCTTGCAGATACGCAGTATTTT
>TRBD1|TRBJ1-1|TRBV14|-
CASSWDRGNKAFF
TGTGCCAGCAGCTGGGACAGGGGGAATAAAGCTTTCTTT
>-|TRBJ2-1|TRBV27|-
CASREHGAPDDEQFF
TGTGCCAGCAGGGAGCACGGGGCCCCGGACGATGAGCAGTTCTTC
>-|TRBJ2-4|TRBV28|-
CASSLRGLAKNIQYF
TGTGCCAGCAGTTTAAGGGGCCTAGCCAAAAACATTCAGTACTTC
>-|TRBJ2-7|TRBV28|-
CASIATGGPTYEQYF
TGTGCCAGCATTGCGACTGGGGGACCGACCTACGAGCAGTACTTC
>TRBD2|TRBJ2-1|TRBV9|-
CASTTGGAGANEQFF
TGTGCCAGCACCACGGGTGGAGCGGGAGCCAATGAGCAGTTCTTC
>TRBD1|TRBJ1-4|TRBV6-5|-
CASSQQGVNEKLFF
TGTGCCAGCAGTCAACAGGGGGTAAATGAAAAACTGTTTTTT
>TRBD2|TRBJ2-2|TRBV5-1|-
CASGTSGRARELFF
TGCGCCAGCGGGACTAGCGGGAGGGCCAGGGAGCTGTTTTTT
>TRBD2|TRBJ2-7|TRBV29-1|-
CSVVAGAPHEQYF
TGCAGCGTAGTAGCGGGAGCCCCCCACGAGCAGTACTTC
>TRBD1|TRBJ1-5|TRBV28|-
CASSPGQGVQPQHF
TGTGCCAGCAGTCCAGGACAGGGTGTTCAGCCCCAGCATTTT
>-|TRBJ1-3|TRBV27|-
CLFKVPCGNTIYF
TGTCTTTTTAAGGTGCCCTGTGGAAACACCATATATTTT
>TRBD1|TRBJ2-7|TRBV10-3|once
CAISDTGTGTYEQYF
TGTGCCATCAGTGACACCGGGACAGGGACCTACGAGCAGTACTTC
>TRBD1|TRBJ1-3|TRBV7-2|-
CASSLATGGRNTIYF
TGTGCCAGCAGCTTAGCGACAGGGGGCCGAAACACCATATATTTT
>TRBD2|TRBJ2-1|TRBV7-3|-
CASSLLAGHNEQFF
TGTGCCAGCAGCTTACTAGCGGGACACAATGAGCAGTTCTTC
>-|TRBJ2-1|TRBV19|-
CASSIAASYNEQFF
TGTGCCAGTAGTATAGCTGCCTCCTACAATGAGCAGTTCTTC
>-|TRBJ2-2|TRBV19|-
CASSIGIRSGRSGELFF
TGTGCCAGTAGTATAGGGATCCGGTCAGGGAGGTCCGGGGAGCTGTTTTTT
>TRBD2|TRBJ2-7|TRBV7-2|-
CASREGLAEPREQYF
TGTGCCAGCAGAGAGGGACTAGCGGAGCCACGCGAGCAGTACTTC
>-|TRBJ2-2|TRBV29-1|-
CSVVSAKGNTGELFF
TGCAGCGTTGTGAGCGCGAAGGGGAACACCGGGGAGCTGTTTTTT
>TRBD1|TRBJ1-1|TRBV28|-
CASSLTGTGDPEAFF
TGTGCCAGCAGTCTAACCGGGACAGGGGACCCTGAAGCTTTCTTT
>-|TRBJ1-1|TRBV21-1|few
CASQNEPEAFF
TGTGCCAGCCAAAATGAACCTGAAGCTTTCTTT
>-|TRBJ2-1|TRBV7-3|-
CASSLRGAESGAYNEQFF
TGTGCCAGCAGCTTACGCGGGGCGGAGAGCGGAGCCTACAATGAGCAGTTCTTC
>TRBD1|TRBJ2-2|TRBV5-4|-
CASSPGQGRTGELFF
TGTGCCAGCAGCCCAGGACAGGGACGAACCGGGGAGCTGTTTTTT
>-|TRBJ1-3|TRBV9|-
CASTQSISGNTIYF
TGTGCCAGCACTCAATCGATCTCTGGAAACACCATATATTTT
>TRBD1|TRBJ2-7|TRBV28|-
CASSSTYRGYEQYF
TGTGCCAGCAGTTCAACGTACAGGGGTTACGAGCAGTACTTC
>-|TRBJ2-7|TRBV27|once
CASSFAGSSYEQYF
TGTGCCAGCAGTTTCGCCGGGAGTTCCTACGAGCAGTACTTC
>-|TRBJ2-1|TRBV2|-
CASSLQTAYNEQFF
TGTGCCAGCAGTCTACAGACTGCGTACAATGAGCAGTTCTTC
>TRBD1|TRBJ2-7|TRBV7-2|-
CASSQMTGSSYEQYF
TGTGCCAGCAGCCAAATGACAGGGAGCTCCTACGAGCAGTACTTC
>TRBD2|TRBJ2-1|TRBV4-1|-
CASSQDRLAGQFF
TGCGCCAGCAGCCAAGATCGGCTAGCGGGGCAGTTCTTC
>-|TRBJ2-2|TRBV6-4|-
CASSTGTGTGELFF
TGTGCCAGCAGTACCGGGACCGGCACCGGGGAGCTGTTTTTT
>TRBD1|TRBJ2-7|TRBV19|-
CASSLQTGNAYEQYF
TGTGCCAGTAGTCTCCAGACAGGGAATGCCTACGAGCAGTACTTC
>-|TRBJ2-7|TRBV28|once
CASSWDPGYEQYF
TGTGCCAGCAGTTGGGACCCCGGGTACGAGCAGTACTTC
>TRBD1|TRBJ2-1|TRBV18|-
CASSPPDRGLSEQQFF
TGTGCCAGCTCACCACCAGACAGGGGGCTATCCGAACAACAGTTCTTC
>-|TRBJ2-2|TRBV7-7|once
CASSITGTLNTGELFF
TGTGCCAGCAGCATAACCGGGACACTGAACACCGGGGAGCTGTTTTTT
>-|TRBJ2-7|TRBV2|-
CASSEEGLSSYEQYF
TGTGCCAGCAGCGAGGAGGGCCTTAGCTCCTACGAGCAGTACTTC
>-|TRBJ2-7|TRBV11-3|-
CASSFSNRDEQYF
TGTGCCAGCAGCTTCTCAAACCGGGACGAGCAGTACTTC
>-|TRBJ1-2|TRBV9|-
CASYSSDRDYTF
TGTGCCAGCTATTCATCGGACCGGGACTACACCTTC